This T cell receptor (beta chain) is drawn from a study of shared clonotypes between healthy human individuals. This table comes from immunoSEQ multiplex PCR, and its TCRdb copy is limited to in-frame clones, with some not included. The table includes about 2,200,000 clones, roughly 91% detected once. The naive CD8 fraction comprised CD45RO-negative cells positively selected for CCR7 and excluded terminally differentiated effector memory CD45RA+ cells. The V segment lost 5 bases and the J segment 2 bases; nucleotides outside the gene matches: 9. Germline CDR1 is SEHNR and CDR2 is FQNEAQ (reference sequence). This CDR3 region has 16 residues.

The receptor's source is a man younger than 35 in good health. Some clones in this sample may be carry-over from other donors' samples. This chain links TRBV7-9 with TRBJ2-5; 9 nucleotides line up with TRBD1. Sequencing was done on a sample of naive CD8+ T cells from PBMCs. The CDR3 DNA sequence: TGTGCCAGCAGCCCACGGACAGGGGAGGAACAAGAGACCCAGTACTTC. Translation: CASSPRTGEEQETQYF. Full variable domain (rest looked up from reference TRBV7-9 and TRBJ2-5): DTGVSQNPRHKITKRGQNVTFRCDPISEHNRLYWYRQTLGQGPEFLTYFQNEAQLEKSRLLSDRFSAERPKGSFSTLEIQRTEQGDSAMYLCASSPRTGEEQETQYFGPGTRLLVL.